These T cell receptor beta chains were read from a single sample in a study of technical replicates of blood from several donors. Some clones are missing from TCRdb's copy, which holds only in-frame ones; the method was immunoSEQ multiplex PCR. The sample gives over 60,000 clones, around 93% of which show up once; approximately 0.27% is in the top ten. Sample: T cells isolated from PBMCs. The origin of the receptors is a human donor in good health. Both conserved end residues are part of each CDR3. A D gene is named only where the DNA matches it firmly. A row's size may be missing; if present it is once, few, many or a size class.

CDR3 protein	CDR3 DNA	CDR3 length	J gene	clone size	V gene	D gene
CASRPGRDAEAFF	TGTGCCAGTCGACCAGGCAGAGACGCTGAAGCTTTCTTT	13	TRBJ1-1	NA	TRBV25-1	NA
CASSPTSGGAYNEQFF	TGCGCCAGCAGCCCGACTAGCGGGGGGGCCTACAATGAGCAGTTCTTC	16	TRBJ2-1	NA	TRBV5-1	TRBD2
CASSLAGDSGNTIYF	TGCGCCAGCAGCTTGGCCGGGGACTCTGGAAACACCATATATTTT	15	TRBJ1-3	NA	TRBV5-1	NA
CATSRDRGAGEKLFF	TGTGCCACCAGCAGAGATCGGGGGGCTGGGGAAAAACTGTTTTTT	15	TRBJ1-4	NA	TRBV15	NA
CASSLYFNQPQHF	TGTGCCAGCAGCTTATATTTCAATCAGCCCCAGCATTTT	13	TRBJ1-5	NA	TRBV11-2	NA
CASSSGQDNQPQHF	TGTGCCAGTAGTAGTGGGCAGGACAATCAGCCCCAGCATTTT	14	TRBJ1-5	NA	TRBV19	NA
CASSQGQGVAYEQYF	TGTGCCAGCAGCCAGGGACAGGGGGTCGCCTACGAGCAGTACTTC	15	TRBJ2-7	NA	TRBV14	TRBD1
CASGPSLSGQGAQRWIAYNEQFF	TGTGCTAGTGGCCCGTCCCTTTCTGGACAGGGGGCGCAGCGGTGGATCGCCTACAATGAGCAGTTCTTC	23	TRBJ2-1	NA	TRBV12-5	TRBD1
CASSPGTGLNYGYTF	TGTGCCAGCTCACCGGGTACAGGCCTAAACTATGGCTACACCTTC	15	TRBJ1-2	NA	TRBV18	NA
CASSWAGTSIGYEQYF	TGTGCCAGCAGCTGGGCCGGGACTAGCATCGGCTACGAGCAGTACTTC	16	TRBJ2-7	NA	TRBV5-8	TRBD2
CASSYSQGRDKNIQYF	TGTGCCAGCAGTTACTCCCAGGGGCGTGACAAAAACATTCAGTACTTC	16	TRBJ2-4	NA	TRBV6-6	NA
CASSWGQGSSPLHF	TGTGCCAGCAGTTGGGGACAGGGTTCTTCACCCCTCCACTTT	14	TRBJ1-6	NA	TRBV6-4	TRBD1
CASSYSTQRGNTIYF	TGTGCCAGCAGTTACTCGACCCAGCGTGGAAACACCATATATTTT	15	TRBJ1-3	NA	TRBV6-5	NA
CSVLGTGTYEQYF	TGCAGCGTTTTGGGAACAGGGACCTACGAGCAGTACTTC	13	TRBJ2-7	NA	TRBV29-1	NA
CASSRGSEYEQYF	TGTGCCAGCAGTCGCGGGAGTGAGTACGAGCAGTACTTC	13	TRBJ2-7	once	TRBV27	TRBD2
CASHPLRGTGELFF	TGCGCCAGCCACCCACTCCGGGGTACCGGGGAGCTGTTTTTT	14	TRBJ2-2	NA	TRBV5-1	NA
CASSIAGGPYNEQFF	TGTGCCAGCAGTATAGCGGGGGGGCCCTACAATGAGCAGTTCTTC	15	TRBJ2-1	once	TRBV7-9	TRBD2
CASSSHQGRIGEQYF	TGCGCCAGCAGCTCTCACCAGGGAAGGATCGGAGAGCAGTACTTC	15	TRBJ2-7	NA	TRBV4-1	NA
CASSSLGGNQPQHF	TGTGCCAGCAGCTCTCTAGGGGGCAATCAGCCCCAGCATTTT	14	TRBJ1-5	once	TRBV5-6	NA
CASSQVQGFASMNTEAFF	TGTGCCAGCAGCCAGGTACAGGGGTTTGCGTCCATGAACACTGAAGCTTTCTTT	18	TRBJ1-1	NA	TRBV4-2	TRBD1
CASSLVESGIQYF	TGTGCCAGCAGCTTAGTTGAATCGGGCATTCAGTACTTC	13	TRBJ2-4	once	TRBV7-9	NA
CASSPESSNQPQHF	TGTGCCAGCTCACCTGAGAGTTCCAATCAGCCCCAGCATTTT	14	TRBJ1-5	few	TRBV18	NA
CASSPRTSGDSTDTQYF	TGCGCCAGCAGCCCCCGGACTAGCGGAGATAGCACAGATACGCAGTATTTT	17	TRBJ2-3	NA	TRBV4-1	TRBD2
CASNHVTGISGQPQHF	TGTGCCAGCAACCACGTAACAGGGATTTCTGGTCAGCCCCAGCATTTT	16	TRBJ1-5	NA	TRBV21-1	NA
CATTGTSGQETQYF	TGTGCCACCACCGGGACTAGCGGGCAAGAGACCCAGTACTTC	14	TRBJ2-5	NA	TRBV7-9	TRBD2
CASSPRLAGATYNEQFF	TGTGCCAGCAGTCCAAGGTTAGCGGGGGCCACGTACAATGAGCAGTTCTTC	17	TRBJ2-1	NA	TRBV7-8	TRBD2
CASSLVTSGGVNGQFF	TGCGCCAGCAGCTTGGTGACTAGCGGCGGGGTGAATGGGCAGTTCTTC	16	TRBJ2-1	NA	TRBV5-1	TRBD2
CATSRDLRAQHF	TGTGCCACCAGCAGAGATCTCAGGGCCCAGCATTTT	12	TRBJ1-5	NA	TRBV15	NA
CASSQDNRGSYEQYF	TGCGCCAGCAGCCAAGACAACAGGGGGAGCTACGAGCAGTACTTC	15	TRBJ2-7	NA	TRBV4-1	TRBD1
CASSIGGQGHTEAFF	TGTGCCAGTAGTATTGGTGGACAGGGACACACTGAAGCTTTCTTT	15	TRBJ1-1	NA	TRBV19	TRBD1
CASSPSTGYTNYGYTF	TGTGCCAGCAGTCCATCGACAGGGTATACTAACTATGGCTACACCTTC	16	TRBJ1-2	NA	TRBV7-6	TRBD1
CASSHRHPGDYGYTF	TGTGCCAGCAGCCACCGTCATCCCGGGGACTATGGCTACACCTTC	15	TRBJ1-2	once	TRBV7-9	NA
CASSEEGRGYGYTF	TGTGCCAGCAGTGAGGAGGGGCGAGGCTATGGCTACACCTTC	14	TRBJ1-2	NA	TRBV6-4	NA
CASSPPAGGRRHEQFF	TGTGCCAGCAGCCCCCCGGCAGGCGGGAGGAGGCATGAGCAGTTCTTC	16	TRBJ2-1	NA	TRBV7-9	TRBD2
CASSPGSGANVLTF	TGTGCCAGTAGTCCAGGGTCTGGGGCCAACGTCCTGACTTTC	14	TRBJ2-6	NA	TRBV19	NA
CASSLGQGADEQYF	TGCGCCAGCAGCTTGGGGCAGGGGGCCGACGAGCAGTACTTC	14	TRBJ2-7	once	TRBV5-1	TRBD1
CASSLGDGELFF	TGTGCCAGTTCCCTTGGAGACGGGGAGCTGTTTTTT	12	TRBJ2-2	NA	TRBV11-1	NA
CASSLEGRGNEKLFF	TGTGCCAGCAGCCTAGAAGGGAGGGGTAATGAAAAACTGTTTTTT	15	TRBJ1-4	NA	TRBV9	NA
CASSPLRTGGRIAYNEQFF	TGTGCCAGCAGCCCATTAAGGACAGGGGGCCGGATTGCCTACAATGAGCAGTTCTTC	19	TRBJ2-1	NA	TRBV7-9	TRBD1
CASSLGYQGKETQYF	TGTGCCAGCAGCTTAGGTTACCAGGGAAAAGAGACCCAGTACTTC	15	TRBJ2-5	once	TRBV7-9	NA
CASSLLSTAEAFF	TGTGCCAGCAGTTTATTGTCGACAGCCGAAGCTTTCTTT	13	TRBJ1-1	NA	TRBV27	NA
CASQGSVGSYEQYF	TGCGCCAGCCAGGGCTCAGTGGGGTCCTACGAGCAGTACTTC	14	TRBJ2-7	NA	TRBV5-1	NA
CASSYRSGKRDTQYF	TGTGCCAGCAGTTACCGCAGCGGGAAGAGAGATACGCAGTATTTT	15	TRBJ2-3	NA	TRBV6-5	TRBD2
CATAPGGGNQPQHF	TGTGCCACCGCGCCGGGGGGAGGCAATCAGCCCCAGCATTTT	14	TRBJ1-5	NA	TRBV15	NA
CASSQPTGNNQPQHF	TGCGCCAGCAGCCAACCGACAGGAAACAATCAGCCCCAGCATTTT	15	TRBJ1-5	once	TRBV4-1	NA
CASSISRNYGYTF	TGTGCCAGTAGTATCTCACGGAACTATGGCTACACCTTC	13	TRBJ1-2	NA	TRBV19	NA
CASRDDRSNEQFF	TGTGCCAGTAGGGACGACAGAAGCAATGAGCAGTTCTTC	13	TRBJ2-1	NA	TRBV19	NA
CASSPDDPNWTGPLYEQYF	TGTGCCAGCAGTCCCGACGATCCCAACTGGACAGGGCCTCTCTACGAGCAGTACTTC	19	TRBJ2-7	NA	TRBV28	TRBD1
CASIQGRGTNEKLFF	TGTGCCAGCATCCAGGGGAGGGGAACTAATGAAAAACTGTTTTTT	15	TRBJ1-4	NA	TRBV6-6	NA
CASSLVQRGTDTQYF	TGTGCCAGCAGCTTAGTTCAGCGGGGGACAGATACGCAGTATTTT	15	TRBJ2-3	NA	TRBV13	TRBD2
CASSPRQGAGEQYF	TGCGCCAGCAGCCCCAGACAGGGGGCGGGGGAGCAGTACTTC	14	TRBJ2-7	once	TRBV5-1	TRBD1
CASSSPLGEQYF	TGTGCCAGCAGTTCCCCCCTCGGCGAGCAGTACTTC	12	TRBJ2-7	NA	TRBV27	NA
CASSLIWGQSTEAFF	TGTGCCAGCAGCTTGATTTGGGGGCAGAGCACTGAAGCTTTCTTT	15	TRBJ1-1	NA	TRBV5-6	NA
CASSQKTSGRLVDTGELFF	TGTGCCAGCAGCCAAAAGACTAGCGGGAGGTTGGTGGACACCGGGGAGCTGTTTTTT	19	TRBJ2-2	NA	TRBV13	TRBD2
CASSLGGGLNYGYTF	TGTGCCAGCAGCTTGGGGGGGGGCCTAAACTATGGCTACACCTTC	15	TRBJ1-2	NA	TRBV5-4	NA
CAWSAGTTSYNEQFF	TGTGCCTGGAGTGCCGGGACTACGAGCTACAATGAGCAGTTCTTC	15	TRBJ2-1	NA	TRBV30	TRBD2
CASSPPVWRNRGPSENTIYF	TGTGCCAGCTCACCACCCGTGTGGAGGAACAGGGGACCATCGGAAAACACCATATATTTT	20	TRBJ1-3	NA	TRBV18	TRBD1